A single sample gave rise to the 17 T cell receptor beta chains below, sequenced in a study of cytomegalovirus exposure and HLA in healthy donors. This PCR relied on a set of 60 Vbeta primers and 13 Jbeta primers. Some clones are missing from TCRdb's copy, which holds only in-frame ones; the method was immunoSEQ multiplex PCR. The profile shows around 140,000 clones, 65% to 85% of them singletons. Specimen: PBMCs. These receptors came from a male donor in good health and CMV-seronegative.

The gene calls are TRBV9 and TRBJ2-2, with D uncertain. Trimming left V 0 bases short and J 1 base short, with 7 bases between. Germline CDR1 is SGDLS and CDR2 is YYNGEE. The length of the CDR3 is 15 residues. The CDR3 DNA is TGTGCCAGCAGCGTAGTGGGCGAGAACACCGGGGAGCTGTTTTTT. Encoded protein: CASSVVGENTGELFF. Drawing the rest from reference TRBV9 and TRBJ2-2, the complete variable domain is DSGVTQTPKHLITATGQRVTLRCSPRSGDLSVYWYQQSLDQGLQFLIQYYNGEERAKGNILERFSAQQFPDLHSELNLSSLELGDSALYFCASSVVGENTGELFFGEGSRLTVL.

The chain couples TRBV9 to TRBJ2-1; 11 bases match TRBD2. The CDR3 covers 15 residues. Germline V gene sequence: CDR1 SGDLS, CDR2 YYNGEE. J gave up 4 bases and V 3 bases, and 3 bases lay outside the gene matches. The chain's CDR3 is CASSAGLAEYNEQFF. The CDR3 coding sequence is TGTGCCAGCAGCGCGGGACTAGCGGAGTACAATGAGCAGTTCTTC.

The sample holds a few counts of this clone. The genes are TRBV7-6 and TRBJ1-1; 7 nucleotides match TRBD1. The CDR3 extends over 13 amino acids. With 1 base clipped from V and 5 bases from J, the junction kept 1 base outside the gene matches. Looked up from germline, CDR1 is SGHVS and CDR2 is FNYEAQ. CDR3 DNA sequence: TGTGCCAGCAGCTTAGGGGGACAGACTGAAGCTTTCTTT. Encoded protein: CASSLGGQTEAFF.

CDR3 protein: CASCLAGENIQYF. Written as DNA, the CDR3 is TGTGCCAGCTGTCTAGCGGGGGAAAACATTCAGTACTTC. This chain uses TRBV27 with TRBJ2-4; 10 bases fit TRBD2. Germline-derived CDR1 and CDR2 are MNHEY and SMNVEV (reference sequence). The CDR3 is made up of 13 amino acids. V lost 8 bases, J lost 5 bases, and 3 bases stayed unmatched.

The CDR3 region is CASSLGILAGDVQETQYF. In DNA, the CDR3 is TGCGCCAGCAGCTTGGGGATACTAGCGGGGGATGTTCAAGAGACCCAGTACTTC. The chain is built from TRBV5-1 and TRBJ2-5, with 11 bases that match TRBD2. Trimming removed 0 bases from V and 2 bases from J; junction bases left unmatched: 9. The germline CDR1 and CDR2 sequences are SGHRS and YFSETQ. The CDR3 has 18 amino acids.

The chain is built from TRBV6-5 and TRBJ2-5; D ambiguous. The CDR3 length is 12 residues. V gave up 6 bases and J gave up 4 bases, with 9 bases separating them. Germline lookup yields CDR1 MNHEY and CDR2 SVGAGI. The CDR3 reads CASSTLRETQYF. The CDR3 coding sequence is TGTGCCAGCAGCACCCTACGAGAGACCCAGTACTTC.

Of note for this clone: Distinct nucleotide sequences in the sample also encode this CDR3. V usage is TRBV29-1 and J usage is TRBJ2-2; 7 positions agree with TRBD1. CDR1 and CDR2 from the germline V gene are SQVTM and ANQGSEA. With 6 bases clipped from V and 0 bases from J, the junction kept 1 base outside the gene matches. The CDR3 length is 13 residues. CDR3 loop: CSVGQPNTGELFF. The CDR3 region has the DNA TGCAGCGTGGGACAGCCGAACACCGGGGAGCTGTTTTTT.

This rearrangement joins TRBV5-4 to TRBJ2-2, with 10 positions matching TRBD2. CDR1 and CDR2 (germline): SGHNT, YYREEE (reference sequence). The length of the CDR3 is 15 residues. V was pared by 4 bases and J by 7 bases, with 7 bases of the junction left unmatched. CDR3 protein: CASSPGLAVGGELFF. Written as DNA, the CDR3 is TGTGCCAGCAGCCCCGGACTAGCGGTGGGCGGGGAGCTGTTTTTT.

The CDR3 DNA sequence: TGTGCCAGCAGCGAACCTCGACTGATTGTCGCCGGGGAGCTGTTTTTT. Translating it yields CASSEPRLIVAGELFF. V is TRBV5-8 and J is TRBJ2-2, with D hard to call. V was clipped by 4 bases and J by 6 bases, with 19 bases between them. CDR1 and CDR2 from the germline V gene are SGHTS and YDEGEE. The CDR3 length is 16 residues.

This clone was observed a single time. V is TRBV30 and J is TRBJ2-4; 9 bases are a match to TRBD2. Germline V lookup: CDR1 GTSNPN, CDR2 SVGIG (reference sequence). With 2 bases clipped from V and 7 bases from J, the junction kept 9 bases outside the gene matches. The CDR3 has 15 amino acids. CDR3 nucleotide sequence: TGTGCCTGGAGTTCAAAAGGAGCGGGAGGCAACATTCAGTACTTC. Translated, it gives CAWSSKGAGGNIQYF.

V is TRBV6-4 and J is TRBJ2-3; 9 bases line up with TRBD1. Germline CDR1 and CDR2: MRHNA and SNTAGT. There are 16 residues in the CDR3. V was pared by 5 bases and J by 1 base, with 7 bases of the junction left unmatched. CDR3: CASSTTGGGGTDTQYF. CDR3 nucleotides: TGTGCCAGCAGTACTACAGGGGGCGGTGGCACAGATACGCAGTATTTT.

The gene calls are TRBV6-5 and TRBJ1-1; no clear D. Germline loops: CDR1 MNHEY, CDR2 SVGAGI. The CDR3 contains 11 residues. The ends were cut back, 0 bases at V and 9 bases at J, with 5 bases in the middle. The CDR3 DNA reads as TGTGCCAGCAGTTACTCCAGTCAAGCTTTCTTT. Its translation: CASSYSSQAFF.

Comments on this clone: A junction boundary mismatches the germline segment, possibly from a read error. The chain has TRBV19 and TRBJ1-5, with D perhaps matching TRBD1 (5 bases). The length of the CDR3 is 14 residues. Germline loops: CDR1 LNHDA, CDR2 SQIVND (reference sequence). In nucleotides, the CDR3 is TGTGCCAGTAGCATAGGACATGGTAATCAGCCCCAGCATTTT. This sequence encodes CASSIGHGNQPQHF.

V gene TRBV19 combines with J gene TRBJ2-3, with 8 bases matching TRBD2. CDR1 LNHDA and CDR2 SQIVND come from the germline V gene (reference sequence). The CDR3 has 18 residues. Trimming cost V 6 bases and J 6 bases; bases outside gene matches: 20. The CDR3 DNA reads as TGTGCCAGTAGCGATCAGCCGGGACTAGTAACCCCTCGCGATACGCAGTATTTT. Translated, it gives CASSDQPGLVTPRDTQYF.

The V and J genes are TRBV18 and TRBJ2-1; 15 bases are shared with TRBD2. Germline loops: CDR1 KGHSH, CDR2 LQKENI. The ends lost 3 bases at V and 4 bases at J; junction bases unmatched: 10. CDR3 length: 19 amino acids. The CDR3 sequence is CASSPLGLAGGSIYNEQFF. CDR3 in DNA: TGTGCCAGCTCACCCCTGGGACTAGCGGGGGGCTCGATATACAATGAGCAGTTCTTC.

This chain uses TRBV5-1 with TRBJ2-7, with TRBD2 identical over 10 bases. Trimming cost V 6 bases and J 2 bases; bases outside gene matches: 8. CDR3 length: 15 residues. Per the germline V gene, CDR1 is SGHRS and CDR2 is YFSETQ. DNA for the CDR3: TGCGCCAGCAAGATTGGGACTAGCGAGGCCTACGAGCAGTACTTC. It codes for CASKIGTSEAYEQYF. Supplemented by reference TRBV5-1 and TRBJ2-7, the full variable domain reads KAGVTQTPRYLIKTRGQQVTLSCSPISGHRSVSWYQQTPGQGLQFLFEYFSETQRNKGNFPGRFSGRQFSNSRSEMNVSTLELGDSALYLCASKIGTSEAYEQYFGPGTRLTVT.

The chain couples TRBV10-1 to TRBJ1-5; D is possibly TRBD1 (5 bases). This CDR3 spans 14 amino acids. The germline CDR1 and CDR2 sequences are WNHNN and SYGVQD (reference sequence). With 7 bases removed from V and 3 bases from J, the gap between germline ends came to 13 bases. In nucleotides, the CDR3 is TGCGCCAGCAAGGCAGGGTCCCTCAATCAGCCCCAGCATTTT. Translated, it gives CASKAGSLNQPQHF.